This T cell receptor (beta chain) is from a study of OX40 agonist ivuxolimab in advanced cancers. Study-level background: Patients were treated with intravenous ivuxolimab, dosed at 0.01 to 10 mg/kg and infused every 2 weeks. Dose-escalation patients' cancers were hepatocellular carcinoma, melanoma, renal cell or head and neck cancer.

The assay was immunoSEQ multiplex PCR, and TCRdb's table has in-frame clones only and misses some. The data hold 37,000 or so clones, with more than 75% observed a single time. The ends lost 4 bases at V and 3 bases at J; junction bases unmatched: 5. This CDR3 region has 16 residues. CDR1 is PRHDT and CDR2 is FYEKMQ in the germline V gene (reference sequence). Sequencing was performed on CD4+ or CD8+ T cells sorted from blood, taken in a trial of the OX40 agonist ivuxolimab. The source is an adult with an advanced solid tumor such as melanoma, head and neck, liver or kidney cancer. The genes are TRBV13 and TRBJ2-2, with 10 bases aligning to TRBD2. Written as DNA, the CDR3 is TGTGCCAGCAGCTCTAGCGGGAGCGGACACACCGGGGAGCTGTTTTTT. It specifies CASSSSGSGHTGELFF.